Following are 31 T cell receptor beta chains from one sample sequenced in a study of blood T cell repertoires in COVID-19. Data came from immunoSEQ multiplex PCR; TCRdb stores just in-frame clones and leaves some out. Of tens of thousands of clones listed, approximately 84% are singletons. The sample was peripheral blood. The receptors originated from a man aged 60-69 years with acute or convalescent COVID-19.

The V and J genes are TRBV19 and TRBJ1-1, with D hard to call. CDR1 is LNHDA and CDR2 is SQIVND in the germline V gene (reference sequence). This CDR3 region has 13 residues. V was pared by 7 bases and J by 0 bases, with 9 bases between. The chain's CDR3 is CASKRGLNTEAFF. As DNA, the CDR3 is TGTGCCAGTAAAAGAGGCCTGAACACTGAAGCTTTCTTT.

The chain couples TRBV14 to TRBJ1-1, with a tentative D call TRBD1 (6 bases). CDR1 SGHDN and CDR2 FVKESK come from the germline V gene. The CDR3 is made up of 13 amino acids. Trimming removed 8 bases at V and 8 bases at J, with 18 bases between. DNA of the CDR3: TGTGCCAGCGGCCTTTTCGGGACACAAGAAGCTTTCTTT. This gives the protein CASGLFGTQEAFF.

The chain recombines TRBV20-1 with TRBJ1-2, with D unresolved. V lost 0 bases to trimming and J lost 8 bases, with 7 bases between them. Germline assignment: CDR1 DFQATT and CDR2 SNEGSKA (reference sequence). The CDR3 sequence is 11 residues long. The CDR3 reads CSARDLRGYTF. The CDR3 bases are TGCAGTGCTAGAGATCTCCGGGGCTACACCTTC.

This chain uses TRBV27 with TRBJ1-6; tentative D call: TRBD1 (5 bases). V lost 3 bases, J lost 7 bases, and 10 bases lay in between. The CDR3 is 14 amino acids. Germline V gene lookup returns CDR1 MNHEY and CDR2 SMNVEV (reference sequence). The CDR3 region is CASSLLDKNSPLHF. DNA of the CDR3: TGTGCCAGCAGTTTGCTGGACAAGAATTCACCCCTCCACTTT.

The gene calls are TRBV5-1 and TRBJ2-6; 8 bases agree with TRBD1. The CDR3 covers 19 residues. Germline V gives CDR1 SGHRS, CDR2 YFSETQ. The J segment lost 2 bases and the V segment lost 3 bases, leaving 13 bases of the junction unmatched. This CDR3 is CASSSRGQEGLTGANVLTF. In DNA, the CDR3 is TGCGCCAGCAGCTCTCGGGGACAGGAAGGATTGACTGGGGCCAACGTCCTGACTTTC.

The CDR3 sequence is CASSSRTEQETQYF. The CDR3 DNA reads TGTGCCAGCAGCTCTCGGACAGAGCAAGAGACCCAGTACTTC. The chain recombines TRBV7-9 with TRBJ2-5; TRBD1 might be the D (6 bases). This CDR3 spans 14 amino acids. The germline gives CDR1 SEHNR, CDR2 FQNEAQ (reference sequence). V was trimmed by 4 bases and J by 2 bases, leaving 11 bases between them.

The chain is built from TRBV4-1 and TRBJ2-1; maybe TRBD1 (6 bases). With 1 base removed from V and 2 bases from J, the gap between germline ends came to 9 bases. Germline V gene lookup returns CDR1 MGHRA and CDR2 YSYEKL. This CDR3 is built from 15 residues. Here the CDR3 DNA reads TGCGCCAGCAGCCAAGGGACAGCCGCCTACAATGAGCAGTTCTTC. Encoded protein: CASSQGTAAYNEQFF.

About this clone: One end of the junction does not line up with germline, which may come from a read error. This chain connects TRBV11-2 to TRBJ2-1; D may be TRBD2 (5 bases). The CDR3 runs to 11 residues. CDR1 is SGHAT, CDR2 FQNNGV, per germline. The CDR3 DNA is TGTGCCAGCAGCCCACTAGTAATTTTAATCTTC. Translation: CASSPLVILIF.

The chain carries TRBV6-1 and TRBJ1-3, with 8 bases matching TRBD1. V was clipped by 4 bases and J by 1 base; unmatched bases: 6. CDR1 is MNHNS, CDR2 SASEGT, per germline. The CDR3 extends over 16 amino acids. CDR3 protein: CASSGTGLTSGNTIYF. The CDR3 nucleotides are TGTGCCAGCAGTGGGACAGGGCTTACTTCTGGAAACACCATATATTTT.

The V and J genes are TRBV5-6 and TRBJ2-7; a possible D gene is TRBD2 (6 bases). This CDR3 is built from 13 residues. V lost 4 bases, J lost 3 bases, and 11 bases lay in between. Germline CDR1 and CDR2: SGHDT and YYEEEE. The CDR3 sequence: CASSPLTSYEQYF. CDR3 DNA: TGTGCCAGCAGCCCCTTGACTAGCTACGAGCAGTACTTC.

This clone was picked up a small number of times. This chain links TRBV2 with TRBJ2-3, with no clear D. Germline lookup yields CDR1 SNHLY and CDR2 FYNNEI. The V and J ends lost 3 bases and 0 bases respectively, with 10 bases between them. The CDR3 length is 15 residues. The CDR3 sequence is CASSEVGPSTDTQYF. CDR3 DNA: TGTGCCAGCAGTGAGGTGGGCCCCAGCACAGATACGCAGTATTTT. Together with reference TRBV2 and TRBJ2-3, the CDR3 gives the full variable domain: EPEVTQTPSHQVTQMGQEVILRCVPISNHLYFYWYRQILGQKVEFLVSFYNNEISEKSEIFDDQFSVERPDGSNFTLKIRSTKLEDSAMYFCASSEVGPSTDTQYFGPGTRLTVL.

The sample holds one count of this clone. The chain is built from TRBV9 and TRBJ2-7; 13 bases map to TRBD2. Germline V CDR1 and CDR2: SGDLS, YYNGEE. V shed 4 bases, J shed 7 bases, and the junction held 5 bases outside the gene matches. This CDR3 has 14 amino acids. CDR3 loop: CASSPGLAGHEQYF. Written as DNA, the CDR3 is TGTGCCAGCAGCCCGGGACTAGCGGGGCATGAGCAGTACTTC. Using reference TRBV9 and TRBJ2-7 for the parts outside the CDR3, the full variable domain is DSGVTQTPKHLITATGQRVTLRCSPRSGDLSVYWYQQSLDQGLQFLIQYYNGEERAKGNILERFSAQQFPDLHSELNLSSLELGDSALYFCASSPGLAGHEQYFGPGTRLTVT.

This clone was recorded only once. The chain couples TRBV4-1 to TRBJ2-1; 8 positions match TRBD2. Germline-derived CDR1 and CDR2 are MGHRA and YSYEKL. The CDR3 runs to 17 residues. V was pared by 8 bases and J by 4 bases, with 16 bases of the junction left unmatched. CDR3 in DNA: TGCGCCAGCTCTACAGTTGGGGGACTAGTGGGTTACAATGAGCAGTTCTTC. This translates into CASSTVGGLVGYNEQFF.

The chain combines TRBV28 with TRBJ1-4; D uncertain. The V and J ends lost 8 bases and 6 bases respectively, with 34 bases between them. The germline V gene encodes CDR1 MDHEN and CDR2 SYDVKM. This CDR3 spans 20 amino acids. The CDR3 loop is CASAARRLPKILRGHEKLFF. CDR3 DNA sequence: TGTGCCAGCGCGGCCAGAAGATTGCCCAAGATCCTACGCGGGCATGAAAAACTGTTTTTT.

V gene TRBV19 combines with J gene TRBJ2-3, with TRBD1 matching 7 bases. Germline CDR1 reads LNHDA; CDR2 reads SQIVND (reference sequence). The CDR3 runs 14 residues. V lost 6 bases and J lost 2; bases outside the gene matches: 5. As DNA, the CDR3 is TGTGCCAGTAGAGACGGACAGGCCACAGATACGCAGTATTTT. This codes for CASRDGQATDTQYF.

The chain recombines TRBV7-9 with TRBJ2-1, with D perhaps matching TRBD1 (5 bases). The CDR3 contains 17 residues. Trimming left V 5 bases short and J 0 bases short, with 17 bases between. CDR1 and CDR2 from the germline V gene are SEHNR and FQNEAQ (reference sequence). The CDR3, as DNA: TGTGCCAGCAGCCCTTGGGGTCAGGGAAGCTCCTACAATGAGCAGTTCTTC. This translates into CASSPWGQGSSYNEQFF.

J is TRBJ1-2 and V is TRBV27; D is unclear. Germline V gene sequence: CDR1 MNHEY, CDR2 SMNVEV (reference sequence). The CDR3 has 14 amino acids. V was shortened by 10 bases and J by 2 bases, with 17 bases between the two germline ends. CDR3 amino acids: CATKPQLENYGYTF. CDR3 coding DNA: TGTGCCACCAAGCCACAGCTTGAAAACTATGGCTACACCTTC.

The V call is TRBV7-8, the J call TRBJ1-1; 8 bases fit TRBD1. V lost 1 base to trimming and J lost 3 bases; unmatched junction nucleotides: 10. Germline assignment: CDR1 SGHVS and CDR2 FQNEAQ. The CDR3 has 17 amino acids. In nucleotides, the CDR3 is TGTGCCAGCAGCTTAGTATCGCAGGGGGCTAAAGACACTGAAGCTTTCTTT. Protein product: CASSLVSQGAKDTEAFF.

The chain joins TRBV5-5 to TRBJ1-2; weak D call: TRBD1 (6 bases). V lost 3 bases, J lost 8 bases, and 17 bases lay in between. The CDR3 has 14 residues. CDR1 is SGHKS, CDR2 YYEKEE, per germline (reference sequence). As DNA, the CDR3 is TGTGCCAGCAGCTCCGGACAGAGAACGGGGGGCTACACCTTC. Its protein is CASSSGQRTGGYTF.

The rearrangement uses TRBV6-1 and TRBJ2-7; TRBD1 is a possible D gene (6 bases). The germline V and J ends were trimmed by 2 bases and 4 bases, with 15 bases remaining between them. The CDR3 is made up of 15 amino acids. Germline CDR1 and CDR2: MNHNS and SASEGT. CDR3 sequence (DNA): TGTGCCAGCAGTGAACGAGGCAGGGGAGATTACGAGCAGTACTTC. Encoded protein: CASSERGRGDYEQYF.

This clone was found once. The chain joins TRBV6-5 to TRBJ1-2; D is undetermined. This CDR3 spans 16 amino acids. Per germline, CDR1 MNHEY and CDR2 SVGAGI. The V and J ends lost 2 bases and 4 bases respectively, with 17 bases between them. This CDR3 is CASSYRMTEDRYGYTF. CDR3 in DNA: TGTGCCAGCAGTTACCGAATGACGGAGGATCGCTATGGCTACACCTTC.

The V and J genes are TRBV5-5 and TRBJ2-5; D uncertain. Germline V gene lookup returns CDR1 SGHKS and CDR2 YYEKEE (reference sequence). V lost 1 base to trimming and J lost 5 bases, with 6 bases between them. The CDR3 covers 12 residues. CDR3 coding DNA: TGTGCCAGCAGCTTGACTATTGAGACCCAGTACTTC. It codes for CASSLTIETQYF.

This clone was seen only once. The chain links TRBV7-2 to TRBJ1-1; 8 nucleotides line up with TRBD1. The germline V gene has CDR1 SGHTA and CDR2 FQGNSA. This CDR3 spans 13 amino acids. J was trimmed by 8 bases and V by 5 bases; bases with no gene match: 7. This CDR3 reads CASSQGGQDEAFF. The CDR3 nucleotides are TGTGCCAGCAGCCAGGGGGGACAGGACGAAGCTTTCTTT.

The chain combines TRBV27 with TRBJ1-1; a weak D match, TRBD1 (6 bases). Trimming removed 6 bases at V and 3 bases at J, with 14 bases between. In germline, CDR1 is MNHEY, CDR2 SMNVEV (reference sequence). This CDR3 region has 14 residues. The CDR3 protein is CASRYQGRYTEAFF. CDR3 coding DNA: TGTGCCAGCAGATATCAGGGGCGGTACACTGAAGCTTTCTTT.

The chain couples TRBV7-6 to TRBJ2-1; TRBD2 agrees at 7 bases. With V trimmed by 5 bases and J by 2 bases, 3 bases remained unmatched. Per the germline V gene, CDR1 is SGHVS and CDR2 is FNYEAQ. The CDR3 extends over 14 amino acids. The CDR3 bases are TGTGCCAGCAGCGTGACTAGCCCCTACAATGAGCAGTTCTTC. The encoded protein is CASSVTSPYNEQFF.

The CDR3: CASSLVWTGVHEQYF. For the CDR3, the DNA is TGTGCCAGCAGCTTAGTATGGACAGGGGTACACGAGCAGTACTTC. This chain connects TRBV7-2 to TRBJ2-7; TRBD1 agrees at 9 bases. CDR1 SGHTA and CDR2 FQGNSA come from the germline V gene. This CDR3 has 15 amino acids. J gave up 5 bases and V 1 base, and 6 bases lay outside the gene matches.

The J gene is TRBJ2-3, the V gene TRBV28; TRBD1 agrees at 7 bases. Looked up from germline, CDR1 is MDHEN and CDR2 is SYDVKM. The CDR3 has 15 residues. With V trimmed by 5 bases and J by 5 bases, 10 bases remained unmatched. The DNA of the CDR3 is TGTGCCAGCAGTGTCGACAGGGTTCTTGGAGATACGCAGTATTTT. Protein: CASSVDRVLGDTQYF.

This chain joins TRBV30 and TRBJ2-7, with 7 positions matching TRBD1. J lost 0 bases, V lost 8 bases, and 4 bases had no gene match. This CDR3 is built from 12 residues. CDR1 and CDR2 from the germline V gene are GTSNPN and SVGIG (reference sequence). The CDR3 nucleotides are TGTGCCGGGACAGACAGCTCCTACGAGCAGTACTTC. This gives the protein CAGTDSSYEQYF.

The chain couples TRBV19 to TRBJ1-2; D gene uncertain. V was pared by 10 bases and J by 4 bases, with 19 bases between. Germline V gene lookup returns CDR1 LNHDA and CDR2 SQIVND (reference sequence). CDR3 length equals 14 residues. CDR3 bases: TGTGCCACTACCTTAACGATGGGAGGCTATGGCTACACCTTC. Its protein is CATTLTMGGYGYTF. Looking up the rest from reference TRBV19 and TRBJ1-2 gives the full variable domain: DGGITQSPKYLFRKEGQNVTLSCEQNLNHDAMYWYRQDPGQGLRLIYYSQIVNDFQKGDIAEGYSVSREKKESFPLTVTSAQKNPTAFYLCATTLTMGGYGYTFGSGTRLTVV.

The table lists this clone with a few counts. V usage is TRBV5-1 and J usage is TRBJ2-5, with 7 bases lining up with TRBD1. CDR1 is SGHRS and CDR2 is YFSETQ in the germline V gene. The CDR3 length is 15 residues. The V gene end was trimmed by 4 bases and the J gene end by 3 bases; junction bases not matched to a gene: 9. CDR3 in amino acids: CASSQWTGPEETQYF. Here the CDR3 DNA reads TGCGCCAGCAGCCAATGGACAGGCCCTGAAGAGACCCAGTACTTC.

The chain uses TRBV2 and TRBJ2-3; TRBD2 matches at 7 bases. V lost 6 bases, J lost 2 bases, and 5 bases stayed unmatched. There are 14 residues in the CDR3. Germline CDR1 is SNHLY and CDR2 is FYNNEI. The CDR3 region has the DNA TGTGCCAGCAGACTAGCGTCTCACACAGATACGCAGTATTTT. Amino acids: CASRLASHTDTQYF.